This is a list of T cell receptor beta chains from one sample in a study of T cell responses to AZD1222 COVID-19 vaccine. Assay: immunoSEQ multiplex PCR; the TCRdb copy retains only in-frame clones and omits some. The sample holds more than 85,000 clones, roughly 89% seen once. Specimen: peripheral blood, collected on day 0 of AZD1222 vaccination. Receptors originate from an adult in good health. Each CDR3 is given with its conserved first and last residue. A D gene is named only where the DNA matches it firmly. Clone size appears in some rows only: once, few, many, or a class for an expanded clone.

CDR3,DNA,V,J,D,size
CASSSTTDTQYF,TGTGCCAGCTCATCAACCACAGATACGCAGTATTTT,TRBV18,TRBJ2-3,.,.
CASSQGLAGVGEQFF,TGTGCCAGCTCGCAGGGACTAGCGGGAGTGGGGGAGCAGTTCTTC,TRBV18,TRBJ2-1,TRBD2,few
CASSTPTGVNTEAFF,TGTGCCAGCAGCACCCCGACAGGGGTGAACACTGAAGCTTTCTTT,TRBV13,TRBJ1-1,TRBD1,few
CASSLVLGVHNEQFF,TGTGCCAGCAGCTTAGTGTTAGGAGTCCACAATGAGCAGTTCTTC,TRBV7-9,TRBJ2-1,.,.
CASRPGQGHYGYTF,TGTGCCAGCAGACCGGGACAGGGCCACTATGGCTACACCTTC,TRBV28,TRBJ1-2,TRBD1,.
CASSLDPSSGNTIYF,TGTGCCAGCAGCTTAGACCCGAGCTCTGGAAACACCATATATTTT,TRBV11-2,TRBJ1-3,.,once
CASSVRHSSGYTF,TGTGCCAGCAGTGTTCGACACAGTTCGGGCTACACCTTC,TRBV2,TRBJ1-2,.,.
CASTANYGYTF,TGTGCCAGCACCGCTAACTATGGCTACACCTTC,TRBV28,TRBJ1-2,.,.
CASSLEAGAGNEQFF,TGTGCCAGCAGCTTAGAAGCGGGGGCGGGAAATGAGCAGTTCTTC,TRBV7-2,TRBJ2-1,TRBD2,.
CASSEVTANQPQHF,TGTGCCAGCAGTGAAGTGACAGCCAATCAGCCCCAGCATTTT,TRBV2,TRBJ1-5,.,.
CASRREGPSYEQYF,TGTGCCAGCAGAAGGGAGGGACCCTCCTACGAGCAGTACTTC,TRBV7-8,TRBJ2-7,TRBD2,.
CASSLDRNTEAFF,TGTGCCAGCTCGCTGGACAGGAACACTGAAGCTTTCTTT,TRBV18,TRBJ1-1,.,.
CASSQEGDGIEQFF,TGTGCCAGCAGCCAAGAAGGAGATGGAATTGAGCAGTTCTTC,TRBV3-1/TRBV3-2,TRBJ2-1,.,.
CASGLSTVYGYTF,TGTGCTAGTGGTTTGTCGACAGTATATGGCTACACCTTC,TRBV12-5,TRBJ1-2,.,.
CASSPSVRETQYF,TGTGCCAGCAGCCCGAGCGTGCGGGAGACCCAGTACTTC,TRBV11-2,TRBJ2-5,.,.
CASSQDRGGIPYNEQFF,TGCGCCAGCAGCCAAGATCGGGGGGGCATACCCTACAATGAGCAGTTCTTC,TRBV4-1,TRBJ2-1,TRBD2,.
CASSTQGVGTPLHF,TGTGCCAGTAGTACTCAGGGGGTTGGGACACCCCTCCACTTT,TRBV19,TRBJ1-6,TRBD1,.
CATSEGDRGPYEQYF,TGTGCCACCAGTGAAGGGGACAGGGGGCCCTACGAGCAGTACTTC,TRBV24-1,TRBJ2-7,TRBD1,.
CASRPRLAGGTDTQYF,TGCGCCAGCAGACCGAGACTAGCGGGGGGCACAGATACGCAGTATTTT,TRBV5-1,TRBJ2-3,TRBD2,.
CAWGGTDTQYF,TGTGCCTGGGGGGGCACAGATACGCAGTATTTT,TRBV30,TRBJ2-3,.,.
CASSSLAGGAYEQYF,TGTGCCAGCAGCTCGCTAGCGGGGGGCGCCTACGAGCAGTACTTC,TRBV5-4,TRBJ2-7,TRBD2,.
CASSLTTGVNSPLHF,TGTGCCAGCAGCTTAACGACAGGGGTCAATTCACCCCTCCACTTT,TRBV7-8,TRBJ1-6,TRBD1,.
CASSPGGRGHEQYF,TGCGCCAGCAGCCCGGGGGGCAGGGGTCACGAGCAGTACTTC,TRBV5-1,TRBJ2-7,.,.
CAISKGLAGEETQYF,TGTGCCATCAGTAAGGGACTAGCGGGGGAGGAGACCCAGTACTTC,TRBV10-3,TRBJ2-5,TRBD2,.
CASQAGGGIYYGYTF,TGTGCCAGCCAAGCGGGGGGCGGCATCTACTATGGCTACACCTTC,TRBV28,TRBJ1-2,.,.
CASSLSSGVNTGELFF,TGTGCCAGCAGTTTATCGAGCGGGGTTAACACCGGGGAGCTGTTTTTT,TRBV27,TRBJ2-2,TRBD2,.
CASRVKESPLHF,TGCGCCAGCAGAGTGAAAGAGTCACCCCTCCACTTT,TRBV5-1,TRBJ1-6,.,.
CASSLSSGPNEKLFF,TGTGCCAGCAGTTTATCCTCGGGGCCAAATGAAAAACTGTTTTTT,TRBV28,TRBJ1-4,.,.
CATDTWGTTATGELFF,TGTGCCACCGACACTTGGGGGACTACGGCCACCGGGGAGCTGTTTTTT,TRBV7-2,TRBJ2-2,TRBD2,.
CASSQITGELFF,TGTGCCAGCAGCCAAATCACCGGGGAGCTGTTTTTT,TRBV3-1/TRBV3-2,TRBJ2-2,.,.
CASSRDQGNTEAFF,TGTGCCAGCTCACGGGACCAAGGCAACACTGAAGCTTTCTTT,TRBV18,TRBJ1-1,.,.
CAISGRGDTEAFF,TGTGCCATCTCAGGAAGGGGGGACACTGAAGCTTTCTTT,TRBV10-3,TRBJ1-1,.,.
CASRGRVPGELFF,TGTGCCAGCAGAGGGAGGGTCCCCGGGGAGCTGTTTTTT,TRBV6-5,TRBJ2-2,TRBD2,.
CASSDSYEQYF,TGCGCCAGCAGTGACTCCTACGAGCAGTACTTC,TRBV10-1,TRBJ2-7,.,.
CASSHSQGVSAFF,TGCGCCAGCAGCCATTCACAGGGGGTTTCAGCTTTCTTT,TRBV4-1,TRBJ1-1,TRBD1,once
CATSDPGLAGMYNEQFF,TGTGCCACCAGTGATCCTGGACTAGCGGGGATGTACAATGAGCAGTTCTTC,TRBV24-1,TRBJ2-1,TRBD2,.
CASSLKTGAQETQYF,TGTGCCAGCAGCCTTAAGACAGGGGCCCAAGAGACCCAGTACTTC,TRBV5-4,TRBJ2-5,TRBD1,.
CASSRQGQEINEQFF,TGTGCCAGCAGCCGTCAGGGACAGGAAATCAATGAGCAGTTCTTC,TRBV6-5,TRBJ2-1,TRBD1,.
CASSPRTGGAYSYNEQFF,TGTGCCAGCAGCCCACGGACAGGGGGCGCGTACTCCTACAATGAGCAGTTCTTC,TRBV7-2,TRBJ2-1,TRBD1,.
CASSLDRANEQFF,TGCGCCAGCAGCTTGGACAGGGCGAATGAGCAGTTCTTC,TRBV5-1,TRBJ2-1,.,.
CASSLLQSTDTQYF,TGTGCCAGCAGTTTGCTACAGAGCACAGATACGCAGTATTTT,TRBV27,TRBJ2-3,.,once
CASSQDFSSGYEQYF,TGTGCCAGCAGCCAAGATTTTTCTAGCGGCTACGAGCAGTACTTC,TRBV4-2,TRBJ2-7,TRBD2,.
CASSRWDRGDSSNEKLFF,TGCGCCAGCAGCCGTTGGGACAGGGGGGATAGCTCTAATGAAAAACTGTTTTTT,TRBV4-1,TRBJ1-4,TRBD1,.
CASSNPMNGQGNQPQHF,TGTGCCAGCAGCAACCCGATGAACGGACAGGGAAATCAGCCCCAGCATTTT,TRBV21-1,TRBJ1-5,.,.
CASRTQGLGGYTF,TGTGCCAGCAGGACTCAGGGTTTGGGTGGCTACACCTTC,TRBV12-3/TRBV12-4,TRBJ1-2,.,.
CASSMSHGQGAVATNEKLFF,TGTGCCAGCAGCATGAGTCACGGACAGGGGGCGGTTGCAACTAATGAAAAACTGTTTTTT,TRBV21-1,TRBJ1-4,.,.